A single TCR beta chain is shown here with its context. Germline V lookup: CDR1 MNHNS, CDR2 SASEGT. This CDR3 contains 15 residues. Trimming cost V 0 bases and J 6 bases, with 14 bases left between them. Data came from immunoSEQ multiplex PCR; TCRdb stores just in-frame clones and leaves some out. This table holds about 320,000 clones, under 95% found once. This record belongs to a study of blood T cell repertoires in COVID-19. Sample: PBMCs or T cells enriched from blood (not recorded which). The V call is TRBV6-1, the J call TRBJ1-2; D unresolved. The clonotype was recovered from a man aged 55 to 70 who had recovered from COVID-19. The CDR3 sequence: CASSEAWFSDNGYTF. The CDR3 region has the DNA TGTGCCAGCAGTGAAGCTTGGTTTTCTGACAATGGCTACACCTTC.